A selection of T cell receptor beta chains follows, all from one sample in a study of T cell responses to AZD1222 COVID-19 vaccine. Repertoires were generated with immunoSEQ multiplex PCR, while TCRdb's copy carries only in-frame clones and drops some. The sample holds 85,000 to 120,000 clones, roughly 87% seen once. The sequences come from peripheral blood, collected 28 days after the second AZD1222 dose. These receptors originate from an adult who received the AZD1222 COVID-19 vaccine. Each CDR3 is given with its conserved first and last residue. A D gene is named only where the DNA matches it firmly.

d_call	v_call	j_call	cdr3_aa	cdr3_nt
.	TRBV6-5	TRBJ1-3	CASSSNLAAGNTIYF	TGTGCCAGCAGTTCCAACTTGGCGGCGGGAAACACCATATATTTT
TRBD1	TRBV2	TRBJ1-5	CASKGDTGDQPQHF	TGTGCCAGCAAAGGAGATACAGGGGATCAGCCCCAGCATTTT
.	TRBV24-1	TRBJ1-3	CATSDGANVENTIYF	TGTGCCACCAGTGATGGCGCTAATGTTGAAAACACCATATATTTT
TRBD2	TRBV19	TRBJ2-3	CASRQAGELRDTQYF	TGTGCCAGTAGACAAGCGGGGGAGCTGAGAGATACGCAGTATTTT
TRBD1	TRBV14	TRBJ1-4	CASSRAGTGNEKLFF	TGTGCCAGCAGCCGGGCTGGGACAGGGAATGAAAAACTGTTTTTT
.	TRBV30	TRBJ1-2	CAWTLGINYGYTF	TGTGCCTGGACTCTTGGGATTAACTATGGCTACACCTTC
.	TRBV25-1	TRBJ2-2	CASSEYRGPLNTGELFF	TGTGCCAGCAGTGAATATCGGGGACCCCTGAACACCGGGGAGCTGTTTTTT
.	TRBV7-9	TRBJ1-6	CASSLEEGYSPLHF	TGTGCCAGCAGCTTAGAGGAGGGTTATTCACCCCTCCACTTT
.	TRBV7-8	TRBJ2-7	CASSDRALSYEQYF	TGTGCCAGCAGCGACCGGGCCCTCTCCTACGAGCAGTACTTC
.	TRBV9	TRBJ2-7	CASSVGQGGPYEQYF	TGTGCCAGCAGCGTAGGTCAGGGGGGACCCTACGAGCAGTACTTC